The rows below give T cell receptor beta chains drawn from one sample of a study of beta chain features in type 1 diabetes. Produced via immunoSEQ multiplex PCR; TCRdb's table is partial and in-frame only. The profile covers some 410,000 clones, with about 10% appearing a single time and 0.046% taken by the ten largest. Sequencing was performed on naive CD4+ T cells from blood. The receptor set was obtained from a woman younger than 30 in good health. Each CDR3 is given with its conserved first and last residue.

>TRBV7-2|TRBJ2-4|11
CASSFGQGQYF
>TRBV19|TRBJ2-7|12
CASSTGQNEQYF
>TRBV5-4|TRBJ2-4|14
CASSGGLAKNIQYF
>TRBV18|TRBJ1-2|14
CASSLQGVDYGYTF
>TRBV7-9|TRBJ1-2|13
CASSRGQVYGYTF
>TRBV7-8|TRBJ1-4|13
CASSSNRAEKLFF
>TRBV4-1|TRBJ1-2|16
CASSLTPGQFNYGYTF
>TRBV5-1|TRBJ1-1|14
CASSLATGDTEAFF
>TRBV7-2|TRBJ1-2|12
CASSSQGYGYTF
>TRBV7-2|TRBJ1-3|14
CASSSQRPGNTIYF
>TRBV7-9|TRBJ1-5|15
CASSRSGDGNQPQHF
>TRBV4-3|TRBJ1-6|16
CASSQDRGRFHSPLHF
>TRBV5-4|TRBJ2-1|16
CASSLVGGKWYNEQFF
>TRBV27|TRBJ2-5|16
CASSGTGTGERETQYF
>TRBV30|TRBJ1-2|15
CAWSVLAEMGYGYTF
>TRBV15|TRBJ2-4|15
CATSWARQGENIQYF
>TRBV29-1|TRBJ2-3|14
CSVEFPAGADTQYF
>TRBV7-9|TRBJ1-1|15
CASSLPILTVTEAFF
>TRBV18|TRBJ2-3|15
CASSPRQSSTDTQYF
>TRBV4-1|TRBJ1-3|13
CASSQVSGNTIYF
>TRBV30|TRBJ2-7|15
CAWRRGAPPPYEQYF
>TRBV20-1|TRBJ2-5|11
CSVCPGETQYF
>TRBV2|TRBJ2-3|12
CASGYSTDTQYF
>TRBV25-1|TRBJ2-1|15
CASSELAPLYNEQFF
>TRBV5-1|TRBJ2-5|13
CASSFSLQETQYF
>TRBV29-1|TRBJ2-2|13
CSVSARFSGELFF
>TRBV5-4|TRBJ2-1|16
CASSPAGTGEGNEQFF
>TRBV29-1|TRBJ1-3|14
CSVDGDTTGNTIYF
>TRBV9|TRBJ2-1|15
CASSLRPIPYNEQFF
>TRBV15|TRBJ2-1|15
CATRRTGSSYNEQFF
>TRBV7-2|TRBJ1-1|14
CASSRQSMNTEAFF
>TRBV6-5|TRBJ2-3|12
CASSRRQGGEYF
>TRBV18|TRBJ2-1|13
CASSGVPPNEQFF
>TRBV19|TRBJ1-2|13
CASSISREDGYTF
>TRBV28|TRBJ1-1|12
CASSLGRREAFF
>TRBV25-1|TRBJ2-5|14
CASNDRLAQETQYF
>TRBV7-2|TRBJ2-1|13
CASSLGPVNEQFF
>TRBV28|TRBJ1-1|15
CASSSPGARNTEAFF
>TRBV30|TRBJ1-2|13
CAWTQVSPYGYTF
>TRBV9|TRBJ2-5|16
CASSVAGQGGLETQYF
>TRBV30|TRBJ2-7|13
CAWNPGARREQYF
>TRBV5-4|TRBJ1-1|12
CASSRPNTEAFF
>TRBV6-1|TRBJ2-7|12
CASIPGTYEQYF
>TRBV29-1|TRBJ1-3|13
CSVEKGPGSTIYF
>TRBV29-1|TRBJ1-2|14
CSVVDFGLWDGYTF
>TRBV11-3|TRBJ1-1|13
CASSLGRGTEAFF
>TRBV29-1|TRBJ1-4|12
CSAAGPDEKLFF
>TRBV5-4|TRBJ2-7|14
CASSRLAGGHEQYF
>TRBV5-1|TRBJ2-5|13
CASSFGGTETQYF
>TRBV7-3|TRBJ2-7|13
CASSQGLGAEQYF
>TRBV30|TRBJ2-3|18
CAWSISRTSGARADTQYF
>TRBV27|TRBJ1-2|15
CASSPTRRGEDGYTF
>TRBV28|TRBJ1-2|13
CASSFGRFYGYTF
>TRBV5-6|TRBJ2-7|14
CASSSWRGSREQYF